The 26 T cell receptor beta chains below come from one sample, sequenced in a study of PD-1 blockade in classical Hodgkin lymphoma (dated by TCRdb to 2020 to 2021). Interpreted using the paper, the time point label stands for: cycle 4 day 1 (C4D1), after 6 weeks of nivolumab. Every trial patient had relapsed after autologous stem cell transplantation, and cohorts A, B and C differed in prior brentuximab vedotin exposure. The library was obtained by the immunoSEQ multiplex PCR assay. The immuneACCESS repertoire file appears here via TCRdb, limited to in-frame rearrangements. These files lack a portion of the clones; in checked studies, under half of the deficit traces to unresolved V genes, and the cause of the others is not known. A total of over 85,000 clones appear in this sample, about 92% of them only once. The ten largest account for roughly 2% of the sample. The sample here was peripheral blood mononuclear cells (PBMCs), taken before the fourth cycle of nivolumab. These receptors originate from a human donor with classical Hodgkin lymphoma.

DNA for the CDR3: TGTGCCAGCAGCTTAGCGGGACGGGGGCGGAATGAGCAGTTCTTC. Translation: CASSLAGRGRNEQFF. The V and J genes are TRBV7-9 and TRBJ2-1; D possibly matches TRBD1 or TRBD2 (6 bases each). The CDR3 length is 15 residues. The V and J ends lost 0 bases and 7 bases respectively, with 13 bases between them. Per the germline V gene, CDR1 is SEHNR and CDR2 is FQNEAQ (reference sequence).

This chain uses TRBV5-1 with TRBJ2-7, with TRBD1 matching over 12 bases. This CDR3 contains 16 residues. Germline values: CDR1 SGHRS, CDR2 YFSETQ. Trimming cost V 4 bases and J 3 bases; bases outside gene matches: 8. The CDR3 DNA is TGCGCCAGCAGCCCAACCGGGACAGGGGGCATCTACGAGCAGTACTTC. It encodes CASSPTGTGGIYEQYF.

The genes are TRBV5-1 and TRBJ1-2; no definite D call. V lost 2 bases and J 1 base, leaving 12 bases between the germline ends. This CDR3 region has 15 residues. Germline-derived CDR1 and CDR2 are SGHRS and YFSETQ. CDR3 protein: CASSFYIGSNYGYTF. In DNA, the CDR3 is TGCGCCAGCAGCTTTTATATCGGGAGTAACTATGGCTACACCTTC. The full variable domain, completed using reference TRBV5-1 and TRBJ1-2, is KAGVTQTPRYLIKTRGQQVTLSCSPISGHRSVSWYQQTPGQGLQFLFEYFSETQRNKGNFPGRFSGRQFSNSRSEMNVSTLELGDSALYLCASSFYIGSNYGYTFGSGTRLTVV.

The chain is built from TRBV25-1 and TRBJ2-1, with 10 nucleotides matching TRBD2. Germline lookup yields CDR1 MGHDK and CDR2 SYGVNS. The CDR3 length is 16 residues. Trimming at V came to 5 bases and at J to 0 bases, leaving 4 bases not matched to a gene. The CDR3 spells CASSRTSGPSYNEQFF. In DNA, the CDR3 is TGTGCCAGCAGTCGGACTAGCGGCCCCTCCTACAATGAGCAGTTCTTC.

V and J are TRBV6-6 and TRBJ2-7; maybe TRBD2 (5 bases). Looked up from germline, CDR1 is MNHNY and CDR2 is SVGAGI (reference sequence). This CDR3 is built from 15 residues. Trimming took off 4 bases at V and 6 bases at J, with 19 bases between the two ends. DNA of the CDR3: TGTGCCAGCAGTTCCCTTTCTCCGGAGGACCTCGAGCAGTACTTC. It encodes CASSSLSPEDLEQYF.

The gene calls are TRBV27 and TRBJ2-4; D is unclear. CDR1 is MNHEY, CDR2 SMNVEV, per germline (reference sequence). The CDR3 loop spans 16 amino acids. V was clipped by 6 bases and J by 0 bases, with 15 bases between them. The CDR3 loop is CASSPTQLLAKNIQYF. As DNA, the CDR3 is TGTGCCAGCAGCCCTACCCAGCTACTAGCCAAAAACATTCAGTACTTC.

Judged by abundance, this clone is medium-sized (0.01 to 0.1%). The chain links TRBV9 to TRBJ2-1, with 11 nucleotides matching TRBD2. In germline, CDR1 is SGDLS, CDR2 YYNGEE. V shed 4 bases and J 4 bases; nucleotides not matched to a gene: 7. The length of the CDR3 is 16 residues. Written as DNA, the CDR3 is TGTGCCAGCAGCCCAGGGGGGACTAGCGGTTACAATGAGCAGTTCTTC. It translates to CASSPGGTSGYNEQFF.

This clone was observed a few times. V and J are TRBV9 and TRBJ2-2; tentatively, D is TRBD1 (5 bases). V gave up 0 bases and J gave up 0 bases, with 15 bases separating them. CDR1 SGDLS and CDR2 YYNGEE come from the germline V gene. The CDR3 sequence is 18 residues long. In nucleotides, the CDR3 is TGTGCCAGCAGCGTAGAATTCGGTAGGGGTTCGAACACCGGGGAGCTGTTTTTT. Amino acid sequence: CASSVEFGRGSNTGELFF.

This sequence joins TRBV28 and TRBJ2-7, with TRBD1 matching over 7 bases. Trimming at V came to 6 bases and at J to 5 bases, leaving 7 bases not matched to a gene. Germline CDR1 and CDR2: MDHEN and SYDVKM. This CDR3 region has 13 residues. CDR3 coding DNA: TGTGCCAGCAGGCCAGGGGGTCCCCACGAGCAGTACTTC. It specifies CASRPGGPHEQYF.

This clone was recorded only once. The chain uses TRBV6-5 and TRBJ1-2; TRBD1 matches at 12 bases. Germline V CDR1 and CDR2: MNHEY, SVGAGI. This CDR3 region has 13 residues. The CDR3 bases are TGTGCAGGGACAGGGGGCCTTAACTATGGCTACACCTTC. Translation gives CAGTGGLNYGYTF.

The chain has TRBV6-5 and TRBJ2-3; D is possibly TRBD1 or TRBD2 (5 bases each). The length of the CDR3 is 15 residues. V was pared by 5 bases and J by 0 bases, with 12 bases between. CDR1 and CDR2 (germline): MNHEY, SVGAGI. The CDR3 DNA is TGTGCCAGCAGTCGACCACGGGACAGCACAGATACGCAGTATTTT. Translated, it gives CASSRPRDSTDTQYF.

This chain joins TRBV27 and TRBJ2-3; 11 bases are shared with TRBD2. The J segment lost 11 bases and the V segment lost 7 bases, leaving 14 bases of the junction unmatched. Germline values: CDR1 MNHEY, CDR2 SMNVEV (reference sequence). The length of the CDR3 is 15 residues. CDR3 nucleotide sequence: TGTGCCAGCAAAGGGACTAGCGGTAAAGGCGCAGAGCAGTATTTT. It translates to CASKGTSGKGAEQYF.

The chain employs TRBV28 and TRBJ1-4; 7 bases map to TRBD1. Germline lookup yields CDR1 MDHEN and CDR2 SYDVKM. The CDR3 totals 14 residues. V was clipped by 4 bases and J by 5 bases; unmatched bases: 4. DNA of the CDR3: TGTGCCAGCAGTTCGACAGGGAGAAATGAAAAACTGTTTTTT. It encodes CASSSTGRNEKLFF. The full variable domain, its missing parts supplied by reference TRBV28 and TRBJ1-4, is DVKVTQSSRYLVKRTGEKVFLECVQDMDHENMFWYRQDPGLGLRLIYFSYDVKMKEKGDIPEGYSVSREKKERFSLILESASTNQTSMYLCASSSTGRNEKLFFGSGTQLSVL.

This clone was recorded a few times. The chain joins TRBV4-2 to TRBJ2-7, with D hard to call. V lost 0 bases and J lost 6, with 15 bases in between. The CDR3 totals 15 residues. CDR1 and CDR2 (germline): LGHNA, YNFKEQ. The CDR3 sequence is CASSQDRLGVLEQYF. In DNA, the CDR3 is TGTGCCAGCAGCCAAGATAGGCTAGGAGTCCTCGAGCAGTACTTC.

V gene TRBV19 combines with J gene TRBJ1-5; D is perhaps TRBD1 (6 bases). This CDR3 has 14 residues. V lost 6 bases to trimming and J lost 0 bases, with 9 bases between them. The germline CDR1 and CDR2 sequences are LNHDA and SQIVND (reference sequence). In DNA, the CDR3 is TGTGCCAGTAGACGGACAGTTAGCAATCAGCCCCAGCATTTT. It is translated as CASRRTVSNQPQHF.

The CDR3 DNA follows: TGTGCCAGCACCACAGGCTATTTCTATGGCTACACCTTC. This gives the protein CASTTGYFYGYTF. V is TRBV6-5 and J is TRBJ1-2; tentative D call: TRBD1 (5 bases). The CDR3 spans 13 residues. Per the germline V gene, CDR1 is MNHEY and CDR2 is SVGAGI. The V end was cut by 7 bases, the J end by 4 bases, with 13 bases between.

V usage is TRBV2 and J usage is TRBJ2-7, with 10 bases that match TRBD1. The junction had 4 bases not matched to a gene; V was cut back by 8 bases and J by 3 bases. Germline assignment: CDR1 SNHLY and CDR2 FYNNEI. CDR3 length equals 13 residues. This chain's CDR3 is CASVGQGDYEQYF. The DNA of the CDR3 is TGTGCCAGCGTCGGACAGGGGGACTACGAGCAGTACTTC.

The chain links TRBV27 to TRBJ1-5, with TRBD1 matching over 9 bases. The V segment lost 8 bases and the J segment 6 bases; nucleotides outside the gene matches: 8. CDR1 is MNHEY and CDR2 is SMNVEV in the germline V gene (reference sequence). This CDR3 spans 14 amino acids. CDR3 DNA: TGTGCCAGCGCGATTGGGACAGGGAGTCAGCCCCAGCATTTT. Translation: CASAIGTGSQPQHF.

This clone was seen a handful of times. The chain employs TRBV2 and TRBJ1-5; D gene ambiguous. Trimming took 7 bases from V and 2 from J, leaving 9 bases between them. Looked up from germline, CDR1 is SNHLY and CDR2 is FYNNEI. CDR3 length: 13 amino acids. CDR3 sequence reads: CASTLEGNQPQHF. DNA for the CDR3: TGTGCCAGCACCCTTGAGGGCAATCAGCCCCAGCATTTT.

The chain links TRBV9 to TRBJ2-2, with a possible D match to TRBD2 (5 bases). The germline CDR1 and CDR2 sequences are SGDLS and YYNGEE. V gave up 6 bases and J gave up 2 bases, with 14 bases separating them. There are 15 residues in the CDR3. CDR3: CASKNGILNTGELFF. CDR3 sequence (DNA): TGTGCCAGCAAGAACGGGATCCTTAACACCGGGGAGCTGTTTTTT.

The chain employs TRBV6-6 and TRBJ2-7; D gene uncertain. V was trimmed by 5 bases and J by 2 bases, leaving 10 bases between them. From germline, CDR1 is MNHNY and CDR2 SVGAGI (reference sequence). This CDR3 region has 13 residues. The CDR3 is CASSDGGAYEQYF. The CDR3 DNA reads TGTGCCAGCAGTGATGGCGGAGCCTACGAGCAGTACTTC.

This clone was counted a few times. V usage is TRBV5-6 and J usage is TRBJ1-2, with D possibly matching TRBD1 (6 bases). Germline CDR1 is SGHDT and CDR2 is YYEEEE. Trimming took 1 base from V and 14 from J, leaving 15 bases between them. The CDR3 consists of 12 residues. For the CDR3, the DNA is TGTGCCAGCAGCTTGAATCAGGGGAGTGATACCTTC. Translating it yields CASSLNQGSDTF.

The J gene is TRBJ1-3, the V gene TRBV6-5, with 8 positions matching TRBD1. The V gene's germline CDR1 is MNHEY and CDR2 SVGAGI. J was trimmed by 1 base and V by 10 bases; bases with no gene match: 9. The CDR3 runs to 15 residues. This CDR3 reads CATRQGQTSGNTIYF. The CDR3 DNA reads TGTGCCACCCGACAGGGGCAAACTTCTGGAAACACCATATATTTT.

The table lists this clone with a count of one. The CDR3 here is CSVEDGGDEQYF. CDR3 bases: TGCAGCGTTGAAGACGGTGGGGACGAGCAGTACTTC. The chain combines TRBV29-1 with TRBJ2-7; D uncertain. V shed 0 bases and J shed 5 bases, with 8 bases lying between them. Looked up from germline, CDR1 is SQVTM and CDR2 is ANQGSEA. There are 12 residues in the CDR3.

CDR3 sequence (DNA): TGCAGCGGTGGGCCCCGGAACACCGGGGAGCTGTTTTTT. The encoded protein is CSGGPRNTGELFF. The chain uses TRBV29-1 and TRBJ2-2; D gene unclear. V shed 7 bases and J shed 1 base, with 10 bases lying between them. This CDR3 is built from 13 residues. Per germline, CDR1 SQVTM and CDR2 ANQGSEA.

This clone appeared once. The V and J genes are TRBV7-8 and TRBJ1-5; D not certain. The CDR3 is 16 amino acids. The ends were cut back, 5 bases at V and 0 bases at J, with 14 bases in the middle. In germline, CDR1 is SGHVS, CDR2 FQNEAQ. This CDR3 reads CASSQAPDGSNQPQHF. Written as DNA, the CDR3 is TGTGCCAGCAGCCAGGCACCAGACGGTAGCAATCAGCCCCAGCATTTT.